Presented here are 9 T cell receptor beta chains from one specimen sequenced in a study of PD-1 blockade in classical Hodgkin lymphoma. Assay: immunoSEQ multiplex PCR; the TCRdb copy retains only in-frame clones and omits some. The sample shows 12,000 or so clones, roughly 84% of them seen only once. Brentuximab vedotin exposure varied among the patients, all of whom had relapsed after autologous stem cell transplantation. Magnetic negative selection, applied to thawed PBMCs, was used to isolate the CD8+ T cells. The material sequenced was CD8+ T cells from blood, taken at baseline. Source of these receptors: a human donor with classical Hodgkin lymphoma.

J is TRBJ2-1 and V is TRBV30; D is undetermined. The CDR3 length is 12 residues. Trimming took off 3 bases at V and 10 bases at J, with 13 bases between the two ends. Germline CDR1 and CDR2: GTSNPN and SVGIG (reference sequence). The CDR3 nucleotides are TGTGCCTGGAGGGGATCTAGGGTCGAGCAGTTCTTC. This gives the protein CAWRGSRVEQFF.

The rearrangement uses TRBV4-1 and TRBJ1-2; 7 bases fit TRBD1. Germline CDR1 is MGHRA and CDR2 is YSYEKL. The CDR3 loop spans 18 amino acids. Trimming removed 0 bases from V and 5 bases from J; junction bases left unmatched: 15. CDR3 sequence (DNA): TGCGCCAGCAGCCAAGACTGGGGCGGGGAGGGGGCCGGTTATGGCTACACCTTC. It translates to CASSQDWGGEGAGYGYTF.

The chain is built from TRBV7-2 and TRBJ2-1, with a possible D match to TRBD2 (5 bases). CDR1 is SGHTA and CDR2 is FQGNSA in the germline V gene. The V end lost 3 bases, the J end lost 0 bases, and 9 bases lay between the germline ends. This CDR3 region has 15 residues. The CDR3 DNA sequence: TGTGCCAGCAGCTTCGACTACAGCTCCTACAATGAGCAGTTCTTC. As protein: CASSFDYSSYNEQFF.

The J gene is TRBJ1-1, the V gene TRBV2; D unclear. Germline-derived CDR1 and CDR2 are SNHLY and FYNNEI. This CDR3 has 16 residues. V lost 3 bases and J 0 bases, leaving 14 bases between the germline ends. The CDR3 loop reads CASSDLYSRMNTEAFF. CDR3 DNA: TGTGCCAGCAGTGATTTGTACAGTCGTATGAACACTGAAGCTTTCTTT.

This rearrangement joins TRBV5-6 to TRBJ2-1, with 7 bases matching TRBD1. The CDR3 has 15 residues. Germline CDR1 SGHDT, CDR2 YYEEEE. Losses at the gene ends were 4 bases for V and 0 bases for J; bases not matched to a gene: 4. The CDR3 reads CASSKRDSSYNEQFF. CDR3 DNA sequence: TGTGCCAGCAGCAAACGGGACAGCTCCTACAATGAGCAGTTCTTC.

In nucleotides, the CDR3 is TGTGCCAGCAGTGTCCAGGGTGACACAGATACGCAGTATTTT. This translates into CASSVQGDTDTQYF. This sequence joins TRBV6-4 and TRBJ2-3; D is possibly TRBD1 (5 bases). Trimming stripped 4 bases from V and 2 bases from J, with 10 bases between. The CDR3 length is 14 residues. Per germline, CDR1 MRHNA and CDR2 SNTAGT.

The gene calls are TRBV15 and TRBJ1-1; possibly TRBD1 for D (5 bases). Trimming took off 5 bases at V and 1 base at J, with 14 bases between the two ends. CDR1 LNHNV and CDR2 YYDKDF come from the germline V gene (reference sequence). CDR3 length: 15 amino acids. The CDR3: CATSPGGVANTEAFF. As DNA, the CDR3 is TGTGCCACCAGCCCCGGGGGGGTGGCGAACACTGAAGCTTTCTTT.

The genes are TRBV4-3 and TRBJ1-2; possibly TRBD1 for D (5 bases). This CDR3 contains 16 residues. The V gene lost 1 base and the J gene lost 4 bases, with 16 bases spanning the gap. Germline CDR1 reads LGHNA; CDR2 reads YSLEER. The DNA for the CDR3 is TGCGCCAGCAGCCAAGCCAGGGACGGCCGCTTCTATGGCTACACCTTC. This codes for CASSQARDGRFYGYTF.

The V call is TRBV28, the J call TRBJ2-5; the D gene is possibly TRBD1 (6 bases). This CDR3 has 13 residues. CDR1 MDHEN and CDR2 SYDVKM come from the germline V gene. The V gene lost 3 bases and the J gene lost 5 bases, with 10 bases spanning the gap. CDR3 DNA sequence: TGTGCCAGCAGTTTCCGCGACAGGGAGACCCAGTACTTC. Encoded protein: CASSFRDRETQYF.